Sequencing of this T cell receptor beta chain was carried out in a study of T-cell memory formation after mild COVID-19 (dated by TCRdb to the early 2020s). For the wider study: Most TCR sequence clusters were specific to one of the two donors. Longitudinal TCRalpha and TCRbeta repertoire sequencing tracked T-cell clones expanding and contracting after mild COVID-19 in two donors. The cohort was made up of two young adult volunteers, one female and one male, who were previously healthy.

Details on this clonotype: Its antigen specificity is not known. Base qualities are missing; no much larger clone stands one base away.

The sequencing machine was an Illumina NovaSeq 6000. cDNA libraries for TCRalpha and TCRbeta were prepared by 5'RACE using constant-segment primers, with sample barcodes and unique molecular identifiers added. RNA was extracted from every sample with Trizol reagent. Amplification of the libraries took two PCR steps, and the second step added a second sample barcode plus Illumina TruSeq adapters. Libraries were sequenced on an Illumina NovaSeq with 2 x 150 bp paired-end reads. The source study handled its data this way. Demultiplexing of reads and collapsing into UMI-guided consensus sequences were performed with migec v1.2.7. Using mixcr v2.1.11, the UMI consensuses were aligned to TRA and TRB V and J templates and assembled into clonotypes. Clonotypes were classified as expanded or contracted when called significant by both edgeR and NoisET, with noise models trained on biological replicates. edgeR calls used a false discovery rate-adjusted p below 0.01 and a log2 fold-change threshold of 1. As an exploratory analysis of dynamics, max-normalized trajectories of the 1000 most abundant clonotypes were examined by PCA with hierarchical clustering. Separately sequenced CD4+ and CD8+ repertoires were used to assign a CD4 or CD8 phenotype to each responding clone. The raw public data were reprocessed by TCRdb itself: fastp quality trimming at Q25, MiXCR clonotype calling, in-frame beta chains only. Entries are consolidated by CDR3 protein sequence, retaining the most common genes and DNA. The V and J calls were not made by the authors but by TCRdb's processing. The sample includes under 600,000 distinct CDR3 sequences, with about 20% observed a single time. The biggest ten clones account for about 8.4% of the sample.

Ficoll-Paque density gradient centrifugation was used to isolate PBMCs. Here is what the overall study found, with its caveats: Clones contracting from day 15 to 85 had balanced CD4/CD8 phenotypes, while a second wave expanding from day 15 to 37 was biased towards CD4+. Contracting CD4+ clones appeared mostly in the CM and EM memory subsets, whereas CD8+ clones were enriched in EMRA. SARS-CoV-2 specificity of the second-wave clones peaking on day 37 was not confirmed. Only a couple of mild cases were covered by the study, and larger cohorts that include severe cases with pre-infection samples were considered necessary. Some responding clones were detected in pre-infection memory, suggesting pre-existing cross-reactive memory T cells joined the SARS-CoV-2 response.

V drops 1 base and J drops 2 bases, leaving 14 bases in between. The CDR3 holds 16 amino acids from the cysteine to the phenylalanine. Just CDR3 DNA is preserved here, 48 bases in frame from base 1. In the germline V gene, CDR1 corresponds to LGHNA and CDR2 to YNFKEQ. The rearrangement joined TRBV4-2 to TRBJ2-5; the D gene is possibly TRBD1 or TRBD2, with 5 bases matching each. The sequenced sample consisted of PBMCs or a T cell subset sorted from them (not recorded which). This TCR came from an adult woman who had mild COVID-19 (a few samples of this study predate the infection). The sample titles of this study are shuffled in the database, so cell type and time point are left out; the donor was told from shared clones. The CDR3 is CASSQVTGTRQETQYF. The nucleotide sequence is given as TGTGCCAGCAGCCAAGTTACCGGGACGCGGCAAGAGACCCAGTACTTC.